The 10 T cell receptor beta chains given below trace back to one sample, sequenced in a study of cytomegalovirus exposure and HLA in healthy donors. Repertoires were generated with immunoSEQ multiplex PCR, while TCRdb's copy carries only in-frame clones and drops some. Among about 160,000 clones, 85% to 90% were seen once, and the ten largest hold around 5%. Material for sequencing was PBMCs. The receptors shown here come from a young woman in good health and CMV-seronegative.

The CDR3 bases are TGTGCCAGCAGCTTATTTAGGGGGCAGGGTACTGAAGCTTTCTTT. Translation: CASSLFRGQGTEAFF. J is TRBJ1-1 and V is TRBV7-9; 7 bases match TRBD1. V was clipped by 2 bases and J by 5 bases; unmatched bases: 8. This CDR3 comprises 15 residues. The germline V gene has CDR1 SEHNR and CDR2 FQNEAQ (reference sequence).

This sequence joins TRBV28 and TRBJ1-2; weak D call: TRBD1 (6 bases). V gave up 6 bases and J gave up 4 bases, with 21 bases separating them. This CDR3 has 16 residues. Germline V gene data show CDR1 as MDHEN and CDR2 as SYDVKM. CDR3 residues: CASRARGEPRSYGYTF. For the CDR3, the DNA is TGTGCCAGCAGGGCGAGGGGGGAGCCTCGATCCTATGGCTACACCTTC.

The chain is built from TRBV5-1 and TRBJ2-2; 12 bases match TRBD1. This CDR3 has 19 residues. The ends lost 1 base at V and 1 base at J; junction bases unmatched: 8. In germline, CDR1 is SGHRS, CDR2 YFSETQ. CDR3 in amino acids: CASSLRGTGGEVNTGELFF. CDR3 DNA: TGCGCCAGCAGCTTGCGGGGGACAGGGGGCGAGGTGAACACCGGGGAGCTGTTTTTT.

This clone was detected once. The rearrangement links TRBV2 to TRBJ2-5, with D possibly matching TRBD1 (6 bases). The V gene's germline CDR1 is SNHLY and CDR2 FYNNEI. V shed 2 bases and J shed 5 bases, with 12 bases lying between them. The CDR3 extends over 14 amino acids. DNA of the CDR3: TGTGCCAGCAGTGAATTGGGGGCTGGGGAGACCCAGTACTTC. It specifies CASSELGAGETQYF. The whole variable domain, remainder taken from reference TRBV2 and TRBJ2-5, is EPEVTQTPSHQVTQMGQEVILRCVPISNHLYFYWYRQILGQKVEFLVSFYNNEISEKSEIFDDQFSVERPDGSNFTLKIRSTKLEDSAMYFCASSELGAGETQYFGPGTRLLVL.

V is TRBV7-9 and J is TRBJ1-1; 9 bases map to TRBD1. J gave up 0 bases and V 5 bases, and 4 bases lay outside the gene matches. Germline values: CDR1 SEHNR, CDR2 FQNEAQ (reference sequence). The CDR3 runs to 15 residues. CDR3 sequence: CASSRRDRVNTEAFF. As DNA, the CDR3 is TGTGCCAGCAGCCGCCGGGACAGGGTGAACACTGAAGCTTTCTTT.

This chain joins TRBV10-3 and TRBJ1-1; the D gene is possibly TRBD1 (5 bases). V was shortened by 3 bases and J by 4 bases, with 18 bases between the two germline ends. The CDR3 runs 16 residues. CDR1 and CDR2 from the germline V gene are ENHRY and SYGVKD. CDR3 nucleotide sequence: TGTGCCATCAGTGATGGAGGGGAGGTTGAAGGCACTGAAGCTTTCTTT. Translation: CAISDGGEVEGTEAFF.

The rearrangement uses TRBV7-9 and TRBJ1-2, with D perhaps TRBD1 (5 bases). Germline assignment: CDR1 SEHNR and CDR2 FQNEAQ (reference sequence). The V gene lost 1 base and the J gene lost 4 bases, with 7 bases spanning the gap. The length of the CDR3 is 13 residues. CDR3 sequence (DNA): TGTGCCAGCAGCTTAGGGCAGGGCTATGGCTACACCTTC. This sequence encodes CASSLGQGYGYTF.

The chain links TRBV19 to TRBJ1-5; D not certain. The CDR3 extends over 16 amino acids. Looked up from germline, CDR1 is LNHDA and CDR2 is SQIVND (reference sequence). The germline V and J ends were trimmed by 3 bases and 0 bases, with 12 bases remaining between them. The CDR3 DNA reads as TGTGCCAGTAGTATGGTTCGGCCCTATAGCAATCAGCCCCAGCATTTT. This encodes CASSMVRPYSNQPQHF.

This clone is a singleton in its sample. The genes are TRBV28 and TRBJ2-7, with 8 bases that match TRBD1. This CDR3 comprises 13 residues. The junction had 3 bases not matched to a gene; V was cut back by 3 bases and J by 5 bases. Looked up from germline, CDR1 is MDHEN and CDR2 is SYDVKM. CDR3 amino acids: CASSLTGANEQYF. DNA for the CDR3: TGTGCCAGCAGTTTGACAGGGGCTAACGAGCAGTACTTC.

Concerning this clone itself: The junction does not match germline at one end; this may be a read error. Written as DNA, the CDR3 is TGTGCCAGCAGTTTAGCGAACCAAGAGACCCAGTACTTC. This gives the protein CASSLANQETQYF. J is TRBJ2-5 and V is TRBV7-9, with a weak D call TRBD2 (5 bases). The germline gives CDR1 SEHNR, CDR2 FQNEAQ (reference sequence). The CDR3 is 13 residues long.